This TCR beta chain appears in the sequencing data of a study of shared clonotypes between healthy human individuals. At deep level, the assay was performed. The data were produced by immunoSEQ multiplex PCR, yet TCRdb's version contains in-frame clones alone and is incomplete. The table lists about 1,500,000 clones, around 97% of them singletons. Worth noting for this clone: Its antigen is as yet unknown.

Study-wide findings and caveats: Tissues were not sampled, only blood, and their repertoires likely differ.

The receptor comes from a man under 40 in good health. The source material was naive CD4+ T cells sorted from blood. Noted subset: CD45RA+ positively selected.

The CDR3: CASSLVPGTDTQYF. CDR3 bases: TGTGCCAGCAGCTTAGTACCGGGCACAGATACGCAGTATTTT. This chain joins TRBV7-2 and TRBJ2-3; no clear D gene. The CDR3 loop spans 14 amino acids. Trimming cost V 1 base and J 1 base, with 6 bases left between them. Germline V gene lookup returns CDR1 SGHTA and CDR2 FQGNSA.